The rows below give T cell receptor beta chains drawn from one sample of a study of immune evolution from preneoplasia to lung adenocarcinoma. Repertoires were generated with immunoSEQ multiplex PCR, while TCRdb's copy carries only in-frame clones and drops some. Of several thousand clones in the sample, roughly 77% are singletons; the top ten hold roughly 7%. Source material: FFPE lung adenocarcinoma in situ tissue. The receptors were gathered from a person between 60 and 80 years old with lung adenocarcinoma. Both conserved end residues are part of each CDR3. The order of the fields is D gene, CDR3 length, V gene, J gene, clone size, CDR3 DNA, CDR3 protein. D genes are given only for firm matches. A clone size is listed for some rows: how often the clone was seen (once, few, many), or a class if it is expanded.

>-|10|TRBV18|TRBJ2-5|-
TGTGCCAGCTCAGAAGAGACCCAGTACTTC
CASSEETQYF
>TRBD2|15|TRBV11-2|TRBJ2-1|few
TGTGCCAGCAGCTTTTCCGCCGGGACTATCAATGAGCAGTTCTTC
CASSFSAGTINEQFF
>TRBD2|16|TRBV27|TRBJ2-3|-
TGTGCCAGCCAACTAGTGTCTAGCGGGGGAACAGATACGCAGTATTTT
CASQLVSSGGTDTQYF
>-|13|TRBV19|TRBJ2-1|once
TGTGCCAGTAGTATAGGGGACAACAATGAGCAGTTCTTC
CASSIGDNNEQFF
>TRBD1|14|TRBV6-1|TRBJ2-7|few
TGTGCCAGCACCCTGACAGGGAGTGACTACGAGCAGTACTTC
CASTLTGSDYEQYF
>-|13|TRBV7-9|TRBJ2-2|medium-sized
TGTGCCAGCAGCAAAACGGCGGCCGGGGAGCTGTTTTTT
CASSKTAAGELFF
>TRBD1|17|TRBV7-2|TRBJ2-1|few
TGTGCCAGCAGCCCGCGTCACCGGACAGGGTCTGGGAATGAGCAGTTCTTC
CASSPRHRTGSGNEQFF
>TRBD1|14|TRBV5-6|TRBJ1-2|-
TGTGCCAGCAGCCCCCCGGACAGGGGGCTAGGCTACACCTTC
CASSPPDRGLGYTF
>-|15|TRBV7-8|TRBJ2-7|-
TGTGCCAGCAGCCCCTATGGAACAGACAAGGACGAGCAGTACTTC
CASSPYGTDKDEQYF
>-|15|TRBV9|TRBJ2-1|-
TGTGCCAGCAGCGTAGGAGGACGCCAGTACAATGAGCAGTTCTTC
CASSVGGRQYNEQFF
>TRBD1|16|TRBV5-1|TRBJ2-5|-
TGCGCCAGCAGCTTGGGGGGACAGGGAGTATTAGAGACCCAGTACTTC
CASSLGGQGVLETQYF
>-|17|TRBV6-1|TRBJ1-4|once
TGTGCCAGCAGTGAAGGTCCGGGGATGGCAACTAATGAAAAACTGTTTTTT
CASSEGPGMATNEKLFF
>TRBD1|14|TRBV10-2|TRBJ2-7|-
TGCGCCACCAAAACACCGGGACAGGGCTACGAGCAGTACTTC
CATKTPGQGYEQYF
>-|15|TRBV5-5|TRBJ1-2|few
TGTGCCAGCAGCTTGCACTTAGAAGGGAGGTATGGCTACACCTTC
CASSLHLEGRYGYTF
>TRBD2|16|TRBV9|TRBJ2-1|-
TGTGCCAGCAGCACTCGCGGGGGGGTAGCTAACAATGAGCAGTTCTTC
CASSTRGGVANNEQFF
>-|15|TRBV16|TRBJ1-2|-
TGTGCCAGCAGCCACTACAGGACAACAGCCTATGGCTACACCTTC
CASSHYRTTAYGYTF
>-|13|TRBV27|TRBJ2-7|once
TGTGCCAGCAGTTTGTCCCGGTCCTACGAGCAGTACTTC
CASSLSRSYEQYF
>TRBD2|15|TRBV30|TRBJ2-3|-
TGTGCCTGGAACGGCTGGGGGGGAGACACAGATACGCAGTATTTT
CAWNGWGGDTDTQYF
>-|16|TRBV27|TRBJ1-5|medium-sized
TGTGCCAGCAGTTTATCGAGGGCAGTTAGCAATCAGCCCCAGCATTTT
CASSLSRAVSNQPQHF
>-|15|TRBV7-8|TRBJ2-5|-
TGTGCCAGCAGCATAACCCCGGGCCCCCTCGTGTTCACGTACTTC
CASSITPGPLVFTYF
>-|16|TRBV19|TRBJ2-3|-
TGTGCCAGTAAAAACGTTGCTTGGTCTAGCACAGATACGCAGTATTTT
CASKNVAWSSTDTQYF
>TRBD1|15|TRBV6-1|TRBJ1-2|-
TGTGCCAGCAGTGAAGGGACAGGGGGATTGTACGGCTACACCTTC
CASSEGTGGLYGYTF
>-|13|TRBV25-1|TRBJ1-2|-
TGTGCCAGCAGTGAAGAGACCCCCGATGGCTACACCTTC
CASSEETPDGYTF
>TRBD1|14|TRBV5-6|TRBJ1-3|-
TGTGCCAGCAGCAACAGGGGGCACGGAAACACCATATATTTT
CASSNRGHGNTIYF
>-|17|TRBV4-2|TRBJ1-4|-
TGTGCCAGCAGCCAAGAAAGGGGAAACAGACGTAATGAAAAACTGTTTTTT
CASSQERGNRRNEKLFF
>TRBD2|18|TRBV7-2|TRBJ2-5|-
TGTGCCAGCAGCTCCGGACTAGCGGGGGGACCATACCAAGAGACCCAGTACTTC
CASSSGLAGGPYQETQYF
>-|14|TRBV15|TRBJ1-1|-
TGTGCCACCAGCAGAGCAGGGAGTTTAACTGAAGCTTTCTTT
CATSRAGSLTEAFF
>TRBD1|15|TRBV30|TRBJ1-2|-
TGTGCCTGGATAAAACTGGGACAGGGAGTAGATGGCTACACCTTC
CAWIKLGQGVDGYTF
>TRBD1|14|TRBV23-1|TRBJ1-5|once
TGCGCCAGAATGACAGGGTATCAAAATCAGCCCCAGCATTTT
CARMTGYQNQPQHF
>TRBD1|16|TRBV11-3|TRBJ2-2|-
TGTGCCAGCAGCAATCCCGACAGGGCGAACACCGGGGAGCTGTTTTTT
CASSNPDRANTGELFF
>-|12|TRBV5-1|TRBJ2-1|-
TGCGCCAGCAGCTTGTTAAACAATGAGCAGTTCTTC
CASSLLNNEQFF
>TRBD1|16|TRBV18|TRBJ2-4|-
TGTGCCAGCTCACCGTTTGTGGGGACAGTACAAAACATTCAGTACTTC
CASSPFVGTVQNIQYF
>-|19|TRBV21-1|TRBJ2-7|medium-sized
TGTGCCAGCAGCACAAGGGAGGTGAAGGGACGCTCAGAAATCTACGAGCAGTACTTC
CASSTREVKGRSEIYEQYF
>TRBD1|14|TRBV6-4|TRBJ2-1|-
TGTGCCAGCAGTGACGGGACAGGGGGCAATGAGCAGTTCTTC
CASSDGTGGNEQFF
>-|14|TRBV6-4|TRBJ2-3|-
TGTGCCAGCAGTGACGGCGGGGGCACAGATACGCAGTATTTT
CASSDGGGTDTQYF
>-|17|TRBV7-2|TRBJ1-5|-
TGTGCCAGCAGATCCCCAGCCCACTGGAACAAAAATCAGCCCCAGCATTTT
CASRSPAHWNKNQPQHF
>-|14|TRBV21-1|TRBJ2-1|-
TGTGCCAGCAGCAGACCCGACAGAGGCAATGAGCAGTTCTTC
CASSRPDRGNEQFF
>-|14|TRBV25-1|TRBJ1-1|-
TGTGCCAGCAGGGATACAGGATTGAACACTGAAGCTTTCTTT
CASRDTGLNTEAFF
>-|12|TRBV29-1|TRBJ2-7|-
TGCAGCGCCCGGGCGAACAGCCGCGAGCAGTACTTC
CSARANSREQYF
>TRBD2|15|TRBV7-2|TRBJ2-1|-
TGTGCCAGCAGTCCAACTAGCGGGGGGTTCTCTGGGCAGTTCTTC
CASSPTSGGFSGQFF